Listed below are T cell receptor beta chains from one sample, sequenced in a study of T cell responses to AZD1222 COVID-19 vaccine. The table came from immunoSEQ multiplex PCR; TCRdb's copy has only in-frame clones and leaves some out. There are about 86,000 clones in the sample; roughly nine tenths occur only once, and over 2% lies in the top ten. Specimen: peripheral blood, collected on day 0 of AZD1222 vaccination. The receptors derive from an adult in good health. CDR3s include the opening cysteine and the closing phenylalanine or tryptophan. D genes are given only for firm matches. A row's size may be missing; if present it is once, few, many or a size class.

clone size: .; J gene: TRBJ2-3; V gene: TRBV18; D gene: .; CDR3 DNA: TGTGCCAGCTCACCCAAGGCCAGGGACTCCCTCACAGATACGCAGTATTTT; CDR3 protein: CASSPKARDSLTDTQYF
clone size: .; J gene: TRBJ2-7; V gene: TRBV4-1; D gene: .; CDR3 DNA: TGCGCCAGCAGCCAAGAATTAAGGATCGCCTACGAGCAGTACTTC; CDR3 protein: CASSQELRIAYEQYF
clone size: .; J gene: TRBJ2-2; V gene: TRBV7-6; D gene: TRBD1; CDR3 DNA: TGTGCCAGCAGCCGGAGAGGGACAGGGGGCCTCGGGGAGCTGTTTTTT; CDR3 protein: CASSRRGTGGLGELFF
clone size: .; J gene: TRBJ2-4; V gene: TRBV5-1; D gene: .; CDR3 DNA: TGCGCCAGCACATCAAAGTGGGCGGGGATAGCCAAAAACATTCAGTACTTC; CDR3 protein: CASTSKWAGIAKNIQYF
clone size: .; J gene: TRBJ1-3; V gene: TRBV4-3; D gene: .; CDR3 DNA: TGCGCCAGCAGCCGACAAAGGGGTACCGGAAACACCATATATTTT; CDR3 protein: CASSRQRGTGNTIYF
clone size: .; J gene: TRBJ2-7; V gene: TRBV5-4; D gene: .; CDR3 DNA: TGTGCCAGCAGCTTGTCCCGGGGAACCTACGAGCAGTACTTC; CDR3 protein: CASSLSRGTYEQYF
clone size: .; J gene: TRBJ1-1; V gene: TRBV5-1; D gene: TRBD1; CDR3 DNA: TGCGCCAGCAGCAGGGGGCCGGGAACTGAAGCTTTCTTT; CDR3 protein: CASSRGPGTEAFF
clone size: .; J gene: TRBJ2-3; V gene: TRBV24-1; D gene: TRBD2; CDR3 DNA: TGTGCCACCAGTGACTCTAGCGGGAGGGCCACCACAGATACGCAGTATTTT; CDR3 protein: CATSDSSGRATTDTQYF
clone size: .; J gene: TRBJ2-2; V gene: TRBV3-1/TRBV3-2; D gene: .; CDR3 DNA: TGTGCCAGCAGCCAAGTTACTGGGACCGGGGAGCTGTTTTTT; CDR3 protein: CASSQVTGTGELFF
clone size: .; J gene: TRBJ2-1; V gene: TRBV27; D gene: .; CDR3 DNA: TGTGCCAGCAGTAAAAGGGTGGATGAGCAGTTCTTC; CDR3 protein: CASSKRVDEQFF
clone size: .; J gene: TRBJ2-7; V gene: TRBV2; D gene: .; CDR3 DNA: TGTGCCAGCAGTGTGTTGAGCGTTTCCTCCTACGAGCAGTACTTC; CDR3 protein: CASSVLSVSSYEQYF
clone size: once; J gene: TRBJ2-2; V gene: TRBV12-5; D gene: .; CDR3 DNA: TGTGCTAGTGGTTTGGTAACAGGTCGGGAGCTGTTTTTT; CDR3 protein: CASGLVTGRELFF
clone size: .; J gene: TRBJ2-1; V gene: TRBV5-4; D gene: .; CDR3 DNA: TGTGCCAGCAGCGAGGACCAGGGGCCCTACAATGAGCAGTTCTTC; CDR3 protein: CASSEDQGPYNEQFF
clone size: .; J gene: TRBJ2-1; V gene: TRBV5-4; D gene: TRBD2; CDR3 DNA: TGTGCCAGCAGCACCGGGACTAGCTTCTACAATGAGCAGTTCTTC; CDR3 protein: CASSTGTSFYNEQFF
clone size: .; J gene: TRBJ1-2; V gene: TRBV15; D gene: .; CDR3 DNA: TGTGCCACCAGCAGAGGAGGGAGGGCTTCTAACTATGGCTACACCTTC; CDR3 protein: CATSRGGRASNYGYTF
clone size: .; J gene: TRBJ2-3; V gene: TRBV30; D gene: .; CDR3 DNA: TGTGCCTGGAGTGTTAGTGATACGCAGTATTTT; CDR3 protein: CAWSVSDTQYF
clone size: .; J gene: TRBJ2-2; V gene: TRBV6-2/TRBV6-3; D gene: .; CDR3 DNA: TGTGCCAGCAGTTCGGAACTGAGCACCGGGGAGCTGTTTTTT; CDR3 protein: CASSSELSTGELFF
clone size: .; J gene: TRBJ2-1; V gene: TRBV4-3; D gene: TRBD2; CDR3 DNA: TGCGCCAGCAGCCAAGCCGGGACTAGCGAATATGAGCAGTTCTTC; CDR3 protein: CASSQAGTSEYEQFF
clone size: .; J gene: TRBJ2-7; V gene: TRBV5-5; D gene: .; CDR3 DNA: TGTGCCAGCAGCTCACCCCCCCGGGGGCCGAGCTCCTACGAGCAGTACTTC; CDR3 protein: CASSSPPRGPSSYEQYF
clone size: .; J gene: TRBJ2-3; V gene: TRBV30; D gene: .; CDR3 DNA: TGTGCCTGGAGACCGACAGATGGGCAGGGGGGGCAAGGTACGCAGTATTTT; CDR3 protein: CAWRPTDGQGGQGTQYF
clone size: .; J gene: TRBJ2-5; V gene: TRBV7-2; D gene: .; CDR3 DNA: TGTGCCAGCGGGGCTGGGGGTAGCGGCCAAGAGACCCAGTACTTC; CDR3 protein: CASGAGGSGQETQYF
clone size: .; J gene: TRBJ1-2; V gene: TRBV29-1; D gene: .; CDR3 DNA: TGCAGCGTTGACGGAGTACCGGGGATCTATGGCTACACCTTC; CDR3 protein: CSVDGVPGIYGYTF
clone size: .; J gene: TRBJ2-7; V gene: TRBV2; D gene: TRBD2; CDR3 DNA: TGTGCCAGCAGGAAGGAAGCGGGATCCCGGTACGAGCAGTACTTC; CDR3 protein: CASRKEAGSRYEQYF
clone size: .; J gene: TRBJ1-1; V gene: TRBV7-8; D gene: .; CDR3 DNA: TGTGCCAGCAGCGGAGCTAGCAGGGGTGGGGGCACTGAAGCTTTCTTT; CDR3 protein: CASSGASRGGGTEAFF
clone size: .; J gene: TRBJ1-5; V gene: TRBV3-1/TRBV3-2; D gene: .; CDR3 DNA: TGTGCCAGCACCCAAGGAGGGGCGCCGGAGGGCAATCAGCCCCAGCATTTT; CDR3 protein: CASTQGGAPEGNQPQHF
clone size: .; J gene: TRBJ1-4; V gene: TRBV4-1; D gene: .; CDR3 DNA: TGCGCCAGCAGCCCTACGGCCCATCCCTCGGAAAAACTGTTTTTT; CDR3 protein: CASSPTAHPSEKLFF